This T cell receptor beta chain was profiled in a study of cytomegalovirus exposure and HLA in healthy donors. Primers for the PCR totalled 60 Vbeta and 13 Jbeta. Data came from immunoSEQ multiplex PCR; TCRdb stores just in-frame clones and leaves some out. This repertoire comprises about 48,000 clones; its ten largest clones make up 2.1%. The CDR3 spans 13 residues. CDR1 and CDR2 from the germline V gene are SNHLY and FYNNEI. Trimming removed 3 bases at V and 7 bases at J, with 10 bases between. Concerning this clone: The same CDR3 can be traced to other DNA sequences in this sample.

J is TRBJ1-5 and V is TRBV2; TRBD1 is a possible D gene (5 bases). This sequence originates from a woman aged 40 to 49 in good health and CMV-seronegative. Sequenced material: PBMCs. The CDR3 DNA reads TGTGCCAGCAGTGACAGGGAAGGCCAGCCCCAGCATTTT. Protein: CASSDREGQPQHF.